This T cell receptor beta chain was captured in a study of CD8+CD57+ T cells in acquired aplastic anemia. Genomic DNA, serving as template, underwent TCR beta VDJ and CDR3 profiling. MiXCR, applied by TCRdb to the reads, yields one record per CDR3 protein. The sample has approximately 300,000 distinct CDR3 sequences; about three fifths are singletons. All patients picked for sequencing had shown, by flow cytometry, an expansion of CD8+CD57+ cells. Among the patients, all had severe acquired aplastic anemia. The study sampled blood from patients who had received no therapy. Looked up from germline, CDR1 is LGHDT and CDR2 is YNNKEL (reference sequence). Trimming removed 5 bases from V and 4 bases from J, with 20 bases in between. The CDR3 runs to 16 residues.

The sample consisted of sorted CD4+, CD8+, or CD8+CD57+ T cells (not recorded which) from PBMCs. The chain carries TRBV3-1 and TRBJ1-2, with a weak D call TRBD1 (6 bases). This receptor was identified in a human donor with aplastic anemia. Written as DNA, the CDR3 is TGTGCCAGCAGCTCCGTTCCACAGGGCCGTCTCTATGGCTACACCTTC. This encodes CASSSVPQGRLYGYTF.